The T cell receptor beta chain under discussion was sequenced for a study of identical twins. A single record per CDR3 protein comes from TCRdb applying MiXCR to the 5' RACE reads. Of 1.5 million to 2 million distinct CDR3 sequences listed, about 31% are singletons. Germline V gene data show CDR1 as SEHNR and CDR2 as FQNEAQ (reference sequence). J was trimmed by 4 bases and V by 7 bases; bases with no gene match: 7. There are 14 residues in the CDR3. Sequencing used cord blood. The chain carries TRBV7-9 and TRBJ2-1; 7 nucleotides line up with TRBD1. The sequence derives from a newborn girl in good health. The CDR3: CASIRGGLYNEQFF. The DNA for the CDR3 is TGTGCCAGCATCAGAGGGGGCCTGTACAATGAGCAGTTCTTC.